These T cell receptor beta chains were read from a single sample in a study of identifying expanded T cells in peripheral blood. The assay was immunoSEQ multiplex PCR, and TCRdb's table has in-frame clones only and misses some. Seen here are approximately 120,000 clones, around 89% observed once, and the top ten hold just under 8.5%. Sequencing was carried out using blood. The source is a person aged 18 to 70 in good health. The CDR3 runs from the conserved cysteine through the conserved F or W. The D gene is left open where the match is weak. Not all rows give a size; the values are once, few, many and, for expanded clones, a class.

>TRBJ2-1|14|TRBV11-2|.|.
TGTGCCAGCGGAAGGAGTAGGACCTACAATGAGCAGTTCTTC
CASGRSRTYNEQFF
>TRBJ2-7|15|TRBV6-6|.|TRBD1
TGTGCCAGCAGCCTCATGGACAGGTCCTCCTACGAGCAGTACTTC
CASSLMDRSSYEQYF
>TRBJ2-3|14|TRBV19|.|TRBD1
TGTGCCAGTAGTATAGATGGGGACAGGGATACGCAGTATTTT
CASSIDGDRDTQYF
>TRBJ2-3|15|TRBV27|.|TRBD2
TGTGCCAGCAGTTCACAGCGGGGGACAACAGATACGCAGTATTTT
CASSSQRGTTDTQYF
>TRBJ1-2|13|TRBV5-1|.|.
TGCGCCAGCAGCTTGGGGGGTGTCTATGGCTACACCTTC
CASSLGGVYGYTF
>TRBJ2-1|15|TRBV6-1|.|.
TGTGCCAGCGGAACTTCTAGTTTATTCCACAATGAGCAGTTCTTC
CASGTSSLFHNEQFF
>TRBJ1-4|17|TRBV9|once|.
TGTGCCAGCAGCGTAGGCGGACCGGGCTTAGGTAATGAAAAACTGTTTTTT
CASSVGGPGLGNEKLFF
>TRBJ2-1|15|TRBV5-1|.|TRBD2
TGCGCCAGCAGCTGGACTAGCGGGAACTACAATGAGCAGTTCTTC
CASSWTSGNYNEQFF
>TRBJ2-5|15|TRBV29-1|once|TRBD1
TGCAGCGCTCGAGAGACAGGGGAATATCAAGAGACCCAGTACTTC
CSARETGEYQETQYF
>TRBJ1-2|16|TRBV4-3|once|.
TGCGCCAGCAGCCAAGATCCCGCAGGTGGGTTCTATGGCTACACCTTC
CASSQDPAGGFYGYTF
>TRBJ2-5|17|TRBV19|.|TRBD2
TGTGCCAGTAGTATAGTGGAAGCGGGGGGCCTCCAAGAGACCCAGTACTTC
CASSIVEAGGLQETQYF
>TRBJ2-5|13|TRBV9|.|.
TGTGCCAGCAGCAGCCGGTTCCGGGAGACCCAGTACTTC
CASSSRFRETQYF
>TRBJ1-5|15|TRBV19|.|.
TGTGCCAGTCGGGAATCGGAAGTCGGCAATCAGCCCCAGCATTTT
CASRESEVGNQPQHF
>TRBJ2-1|18|TRBV1|.|.
TGCACCAGCAGCCAAACACCCCCGGCTAGCGGGGGGCGCAATGAGCAGTTCTTC
CTSSQTPPASGGRNEQFF
>TRBJ1-1|13|TRBV28|.|.
TGTGCCAGCAGTTCCCTCGGGGGTCCGGGAGCTTTCTTT
CASSSLGGPGAFF
>TRBJ2-1|16|TRBV11-2|.|TRBD2
TGTGCCAGCAGCTTCGGTAAGACTAGCGGGTACAATGAGCAGTTCTTC
CASSFGKTSGYNEQFF
>TRBJ1-2|13|TRBV5-8|medium-sized|.
TGTGCCAGCAGCTTTGGACACCATGAAGGCTACACCTTC
CASSFGHHEGYTF
>TRBJ2-1|15|TRBV7-3|.|TRBD2
TGTGCCAGCAGTTTGGGACTAGCGGGGTACAATGAGCAGTTCTTC
CASSLGLAGYNEQFF
>TRBJ2-5|14|TRBV10-3|.|TRBD1
TGTGCCATCAGGGGGGACAGGGGAGGGGAGACCCAGTACTTC
CAIRGDRGGETQYF
>TRBJ1-1|14|TRBV5-4|.|.
TGTGCCAGCAGCTTGCCGGGGGGCGCTATTGAAGCTTTCTTT
CASSLPGGAIEAFF
>TRBJ1-4|13|TRBV2|.|.
TGTGCCAGTTCGACAGCAACTAATGAAAAACTGTTTTTT
CASSTATNEKLFF
>TRBJ2-7|21|TRBV10-1|.|TRBD2
TGCGCCAGCAGGGGGGAGAATGGACCCGGGACTAGCGGGAGTAGGTCCTACGAGCAGTACTTC
CASRGENGPGTSGSRSYEQYF
>TRBJ1-5|13|TRBV10-3|.|.
TGTGCCTCCCAAAGCATTGGCAATCAGCCCCAGCATTTT
CASQSIGNQPQHF
>TRBJ2-3|15|TRBV10-3|.|.
TGTGCCATCAGGGGAGCAGGACCTAACACAGATACGCAGTATTTT
CAIRGAGPNTDTQYF
>TRBJ2-5|13|TRBV5-4|.|TRBD2
TGTGCCGAAGCGGGGGGACTCCAAGAGACCCAGTACTTC
CAEAGGLQETQYF
>TRBJ2-2|14|TRBV10-1|.|.
TGCGCCAGCTCCCCTTATTCGGGGCCCGGGGAGCTGTTTTTT
CASSPYSGPGELFF
>TRBJ2-3|13|TRBV10-1|.|TRBD1
TGCGCCAGCAGGGGACAGGGGACAGATACGCAGTATTTT
CASRGQGTDTQYF
>TRBJ2-3|13|TRBV19|.|.
TGTGCCACCTCATCGCCCCCGAGGGATACGCAGTATTTT
CATSSPPRDTQYF
>TRBJ1-1|15|TRBV5-1|.|.
TGCGCCAGCAGCTTGGATCAGGAACTGAACACTGAAGCTTTCTTT
CASSLDQELNTEAFF
>TRBJ2-3|16|TRBV4-2|.|TRBD1
TGTGCCAGCAGCCAGGGACAGGGACCTAGCACAGATACGCAGTATTTT
CASSQGQGPSTDTQYF
>TRBJ2-7|13|TRBV10-3|.|.
TGTGCCATCAGCCCCATGGGACCTTCCGAGCAGTACTTC
CAISPMGPSEQYF
>TRBJ2-5|13|TRBV7-9|.|.
TGTGCCAGCAGCTTGTGGCAACAAGAGACCCAGTACTTC
CASSLWQQETQYF
>TRBJ1-3|13|TRBV7-6|.|.
TGTGCCATCGGGGGGGAACCTGGAAACACCATATATTTT
CAIGGEPGNTIYF
>TRBJ2-1|15|TRBV7-8|.|.
TGTGCCAGCAGCCTCCGGACTTTCTCCTACAATGAGCAGTTCTTC
CASSLRTFSYNEQFF
>TRBJ1-4|12|TRBV10-3|.|.
TGTGCCAGTGGATCGGGGGAAGAAAAACTGTTTTTT
CASGSGEEKLFF
>TRBJ2-7|15|TRBV6-1|.|.
TGTGCCAGCAGTGAAGCGTGGGTCAAGGCGGACTACTGGGACTTC
CASSEAWVKADYWDF
>TRBJ2-2|13|TRBV7-2|.|.
TGTGCCAGCAGCTTAGGGGGGGCCGGGGAGCTGTTTTTT
CASSLGGAGELFF
>TRBJ2-5|11|TRBV20-1|once|.
TGCAGTGCTAGAATCGGGGAGACCCAGTACTTC
CSARIGETQYF
>TRBJ1-1|14|TRBV4-2|.|.
TGTGCCAGCAGCCCCAGGTCGGGAAACACTGAAGCTTTCTTT
CASSPRSGNTEAFF
>TRBJ2-7|14|TRBV5-1|.|.
TGCGCCAGCACCACCGGAGACGGAGCCTACGAGCAGTACTTC
CASTTGDGAYEQYF
>TRBJ2-1|14|TRBV5-1|.|.
TGCGCCAGCAGCCCTGACGTCGGGTACAATGAGCAGTTCTTC
CASSPDVGYNEQFF
>TRBJ1-2|15|TRBV10-3|.|.
TGTGCCATCAGTGAATTGCGGGATTCTAACTATGGCTACACCTTC
CAISELRDSNYGYTF
>TRBJ2-1|13|TRBV7-9|.|.
TGTGCCAGCAGCTTAGAAGTTCGCGAGAAGCAGTTCTTC
CASSLEVREKQFF
>TRBJ2-7|15|TRBV18|.|.
TGTGCCAGCTCACCAAACTACCCGACCTCCTACGAGCAGTACTTC
CASSPNYPTSYEQYF
>TRBJ2-6|15|TRBV7-9|.|.
TGTGCCAGCGGTGGGGGGAGCTCTGGGGCCAACGTCCTGACTTTC
CASGGGSSGANVLTF
>TRBJ2-7|13|TRBV6-1|once|TRBD2
TGTGCCAGCATTAGCGGGGTTTCCTACGAGCAGTACTTC
CASISGVSYEQYF
>TRBJ2-1|15|TRBV11-3|.|.
TGTGCCAGCAGCCACGGGGGGCCCACCTACAATGAGCAGTTCTTC
CASSHGGPTYNEQFF
>TRBJ2-1|14|TRBV7-9|.|.
TGTGCCAGGGGGGGGCAGGACCCGAACAATGAGCAGTTCTTC
CARGGQDPNNEQFF
>TRBJ1-2|15|TRBV12-2|.|.
TGTGCAAGTCGCTTAGCGGTTGTCGGCGGGACGGGCTACACCTTC
CASRLAVVGGTGYTF
>TRBJ1-4|17|TRBV7-9|few|.
TGTGCCAGCAGCCCATCCGGCGTGGGGGCAACTAATGAAAAACTGTTTTTT
CASSPSGVGATNEKLFF
>TRBJ2-2|15|TRBV4-2|.|.
TGTGCCAGCAGCCAAGAAACCACGGGGTCCGGGGAGCTGTTTTTT
CASSQETTGSGELFF
>TRBJ2-7|13|TRBV4-3|.|.
TGCGCCAGCAGCCAAGATCCCAGGGCCGAGCAGTACTTC
CASSQDPRAEQYF
>TRBJ2-7|17|TRBV2|.|TRBD1
TGTGCCAGCAGTACTCCCCGGCAAGGACAGGGTTACTACGAGCAGTACTTC
CASSTPRQGQGYYEQYF
>TRBJ2-1|17|TRBV6-1|.|TRBD2
TGTGCCAGCAGTGATCTTTTTGGGACTAGCTCCTACAATGAGCAGTTCTTC
CASSDLFGTSSYNEQFF